This is a list of T cell receptor beta chains from one sample in a study of cytomegalovirus exposure and HLA in healthy donors. The table came from immunoSEQ multiplex PCR; TCRdb's copy has only in-frame clones and leaves some out. This repertoire shows under 130,000 clones, 83% found once; its top ten account for 5.5% to 7%. The sequenced sample consisted of PBMCs. The receptor source for this set is a young man in good health and CMV-seronegative. Each CDR3 is given with its conserved first and last residue. Each record gives: D gene, V gene, clone size, J gene, CDR3 protein, CDR3 DNA. D genes are given only for firm matches. Clone size is stated in some rows and not others, as once, few, many or a class when expanded.

>TRBD2|TRBV4-1|few|TRBJ2-5
CASSDSWTSGQETQYF
TGCGCCAGCAGCGACTCCTGGACTAGCGGGCAAGAGACCCAGTACTTC
>.|TRBV5-6|.|TRBJ1-1
CASSIGTGKNTEAFF
TGTGCCAGCAGCATAGGAACAGGGAAGAACACTGAAGCTTTCTTT
>.|TRBV7-2|.|TRBJ1-5
CASSLQGNQPQHF
TGTGCCAGCAGCCTACAGGGCAATCAGCCCCAGCATTTT
>TRBD2|TRBV2|.|TRBJ2-1
CASSESPGLGNFNEQFF
TGTGCCAGCAGTGAGAGCCCGGGACTAGGGAATTTCAATGAGCAGTTCTTC
>TRBD2|TRBV29-1|.|TRBJ2-1
CSVSSGGRGGYNEQFF
TGCAGCGTTTCTAGCGGGGGGCGGGGAGGCTACAATGAGCAGTTCTTC
>.|TRBV18|once|TRBJ1-6
CASSPFYSPLHF
TGTGCCAGCTCACCCTTCTATTCACCCCTCCACTTT
>.|TRBV7-9|.|TRBJ1-1
CASSYDSGAFF
TGTGCCAGCAGCTACGACAGTGGGGCTTTCTTT
>.|TRBV13|.|TRBJ2-7
CASKRTGTYEQYF
TGTGCCAGCAAGAGAACAGGGACCTACGAGCAGTACTTC
>TRBD2|TRBV30|.|TRBJ2-7
CASSSGSLSQQYF
TGTGCCTCTTCTAGCGGGAGCCTCTCCCAGCAGTACTTC
>TRBD2|TRBV5-1|.|TRBJ2-1
CASGVGLAVYNEQFF
TGCGCCAGCGGGGTAGGACTAGCGGTTTACAATGAGCAGTTCTTC
>.|TRBV6-5|.|TRBJ2-1
CASSYGQTSYNEQFF
TGTGCCAGCAGTTATGGGCAGACCTCCTACAATGAGCAGTTCTTC
>TRBD1|TRBV6-6|.|TRBJ1-4
CASSNRGREKLFF
TGTGCCAGCAGTAACAGGGGGCGTGAAAAACTGTTTTTT
>.|TRBV23-1|.|TRBJ1-4
CASSQRSRGGPSEKLFF
TGCGCCAGCAGTCAGCGATCTCGGGGGGGGCCAAGTGAAAAACTGTTTTTT
>.|TRBV7-3|.|TRBJ2-1
CASSLPLPVGSGNEQFF
TGTGCCAGCAGCTTACCCCTCCCGGTGGGCAGCGGTAATGAGCAGTTCTTC
>TRBD1|TRBV6-1|.|TRBJ2-7
CASSEMDRGLGEQYF
TGTGCCAGCAGTGAGATGGACAGGGGGCTGGGTGAGCAGTACTTC
>.|TRBV25-1|.|TRBJ1-5
CASSDAQTNQPQHF
TGTGCCAGCAGTGACGCCCAGACTAATCAGCCCCAGCATTTT
>TRBD1|TRBV18|.|TRBJ2-7
CASSRDRVSNEQYF
TGTGCCAGCTCACGGGACAGGGTGAGCAACGAGCAGTACTTC
>.|TRBV4-2|.|TRBJ2-7
CASSLVGGGPYEQYF
TGTGCCAGCAGCTTGGTAGGGGGGGGCCCCTACGAGCAGTACTTC
>TRBD1|TRBV20-1|.|TRBJ1-1
CSARAGGEAFF
TGCAGTGCTAGAGCAGGGGGTGAAGCTTTCTTT
>.|TRBV23-1|.|TRBJ2-7
CATIGRDSYEQYF
TGCGCCACCATAGGGCGGGACTCCTACGAGCAGTACTTC
>.|TRBV19|.|TRBJ2-1
CASSQGYSYNEQFF
TGTGCCAGTAGTCAGGGGTATTCCTACAATGAGCAGTTCTTC
>TRBD2|TRBV9|.|TRBJ2-1
CASSVGGLTSYNEQFF
TGTGCCAGCAGCGTAGGGGGACTAACATCATACAATGAGCAGTTCTTC
>TRBD2|TRBV4-3|.|TRBJ2-7
CASSRSSGRASSYEQYF
TGCGCCAGCAGCCGGTCCAGCGGGAGGGCGAGCTCCTACGAGCAGTACTTC
>.|TRBV30|once|TRBJ1-5
CAWNRDISNQPQHF
TGTGCCTGGAATCGGGACATTAGCAATCAGCCCCAGCATTTT
>.|TRBV6-5|few|TRBJ1-2
CASTDATAYGYTF
TGTGCCAGCACCGATGCCACAGCCTATGGCTACACCTTC
>TRBD1|TRBV7-2|.|TRBJ2-7
CASSLGQGTYEQYF
TGTGCCAGCAGCTTAGGACAGGGGACCTACGAGCAGTACTTC
>.|TRBV11-1|.|TRBJ2-5
CASSRTVHRAQETQYF
TGTGCCAGCAGCCGGACAGTCCACCGGGCCCAAGAGACCCAGTACTTC
>TRBD1|TRBV7-6|.|TRBJ1-4
CASSLATGGAGEKLFF
TGTGCCAGCAGCTTAGCTACAGGGGGCGCCGGAGAAAAACTGTTTTTT
>TRBD2|TRBV19|.|TRBJ2-1
CASSYSGPSSYNEQFF
TGTGCCAGTAGTTATAGCGGGCCGAGCTCCTACAATGAGCAGTTCTTC
>.|TRBV27|.|TRBJ1-3
CASTTQGGNTIYF
TGTGCCAGCACCACCCAGGGTGGAAACACCATATATTTT
>.|TRBV7-6|.|TRBJ2-5
CASSLATFETQYF
TGTGCCAGCAGCTTAGCGACTTTCGAGACCCAGTACTTC
>TRBD1|TRBV7-9|.|TRBJ1-2
CASSFSGDRGYTF
TGTGCCAGCAGCTTTTCCGGGGACAGGGGTTACACCTTC
>TRBD1|TRBV27|.|TRBJ2-7
CASSSSPTGVRGEQYF
TGTGCCAGCAGCTCCTCTCCGACAGGGGTGCGGGGCGAGCAGTACTTC
>.|TRBV10-3|few|TRBJ2-1
CAISESGGNEQFF
TGTGCCATCAGTGAGTCCGGGGGCAATGAGCAGTTCTTC
>TRBD1|TRBV19|once|TRBJ2-2
CASRGDRRYTGELFF
TGTGCCAGTAGGGGGGACAGGAGATACACCGGGGAGCTGTTTTTT
>.|TRBV20-1|.|TRBJ2-5
CSASPQETQYF
TGCAGTGCTAGTCCTCAAGAGACCCAGTACTTC
>TRBD1|TRBV5-1|few|TRBJ2-3
CASSTGDGGTDTQYF
TGCGCCAGCAGCACAGGGGATGGAGGCACAGATACGCAGTATTTT
>TRBD1|TRBV27|.|TRBJ1-2
CASSLETGGGYTF
TGTGCCAGCAGTTTAGAGACAGGGGGTGGCTACACCTTC
>.|TRBV6-4|.|TRBJ2-1
CASSDGYEQFF
TGTGCCAGCAGTGACGGCTATGAGCAGTTCTTC
>TRBD1|TRBV12-5|.|TRBJ1-2
CASGLASRTGSGYTF
TGTGCTAGTGGTTTGGCCTCCAGGACAGGTAGTGGCTACACCTTC
>.|TRBV10-2|.|TRBJ2-7
CASSERGYYEQYF
TGCGCCAGCAGTGAGAGGGGGTACTACGAGCAGTACTTC
>.|TRBV11-3|.|TRBJ2-3
CASSWNLGGDTDTQYF
TGTGCCAGCAGCTGGAACCTAGGCGGGGACACAGATACGCAGTATTTT
>.|TRBV7-2|.|TRBJ1-1
CASSLPDRNQDEAFF
TGTGCCAGCAGCTTACCAGACAGGAACCAAGACGAAGCTTTCTTT
>.|TRBV21-1|.|TRBJ2-2
CASHIIGLNTGELFF
TGTGCCAGCCACATCATAGGACTTAACACCGGGGAGCTGTTTTTT
>.|TRBV6-5|few|TRBJ1-1
CASGRGMNTEAFF
TGTGCCAGCGGCAGGGGTATGAACACTGAAGCTTTCTTT
>TRBD2|TRBV10-1|.|TRBJ2-5
CASITGTSGRPRETQYF
TGCGCCAGCATTACCGGGACTAGCGGGAGGCCGAGGGAGACCCAGTACTTC